The 15 T cell receptor beta chains given below trace back to one sample, sequenced in a study of CD8+CD57+ T cells in acquired aplastic anemia. Genomic DNA templated the TCR beta VDJ and CDR3 profiling. MiXCR, applied by TCRdb to the reads, yields one record per CDR3 protein. The sample lists about 110,000 distinct CDR3 sequences, under 60% seen once, with roughly 31% in the top ten. The sequenced material came from sorted CD4+, CD8+, or CD8+CD57+ T cells (not recorded which) from PBMCs. These receptors all stem from a human donor in good health, serving as a control.

This clonotype was seen at least ten times. This sequence joins TRBV7-6 and TRBJ2-7, with 10 bases fitting TRBD1. Losses at the gene ends were 5 bases for V and 6 bases for J; bases not matched to a gene: 4. Germline lookup yields CDR1 SGHVS and CDR2 FNYEAQ. There are 13 residues in the CDR3. The CDR3 sequence: CASSQGTGVEQYF. CDR3 DNA: TGTGCCAGCAGCCAAGGGACAGGGGTCGAGCAGTACTTC.

With regard to this clonotype: Given a much more abundant clone one base away, this may be a read error. J is TRBJ1-1 and V is TRBV24-1; 7 bases match TRBD1. Germline V lookup: CDR1 KGHDR, CDR2 SFDVKD. The CDR3 sequence is 13 residues long. V lost 6 bases and J lost 5; bases outside the gene matches: 5. CDR3 bases: TGTGCCACCAGTTTACAGGGGAGTACTGAAGCTTTCTTT. This translates into CATSLQGSTEAFF.

On this clonotype: A junction end diverges from the germline sequence, so it may reflect a read error. The chain couples TRBV25-1 to TRBJ1-6, with 9 positions matching TRBD1. The CDR3 contains 14 residues. Germline V CDR1 and CDR2: MGHDK, SYGVNS. The CDR3 spells CAGSLDRGDSPLHF. CDR3 bases: TGTGCCGGCAGCCTGGACAGGGGTGATTCACCCCTCCACTTT.

This clonotype was recorded at least ten times. The chain uses TRBV24-1 and TRBJ2-7; D tentatively fits TRBD1 or TRBD2 (5 bases each). Trimming took 5 bases from V and 4 from J, leaving 14 bases between them. In germline, CDR1 is KGHDR, CDR2 SFDVKD. The CDR3 loop spans 14 amino acids. For the CDR3, the DNA is TGTGCCACCAGTGGTTCTGGGGACGGGTACGAGCAGTACTTC. It codes for CATSGSGDGYEQYF.

This chain uses TRBV7-2 with TRBJ2-5, with D tentatively TRBD2 (6 bases). Germline V gene lookup returns CDR1 SGHTA and CDR2 FQGNSA. The V end lost 5 bases, the J end lost 5 bases, and 12 bases lay between the germline ends. The CDR3 is 13 amino acids. CDR3 nucleotides: TGTGCCAGCAGCACGGGACTCGGGGAGACCCAGTACTTC. Its translation is CASSTGLGETQYF.

This clonotype was recorded at least ten times. The chain recombines TRBV9 with TRBJ1-1, with 9 nucleotides matching TRBD1. This CDR3 is built from 15 residues. Germline V CDR1 and CDR2: SGDLS, YYNGEE. Germline trimming cut 5 bases from V and 5 bases from J; bases unmatched to any gene: 10. The CDR3 protein is CASRPLGTGKTEAFF. CDR3 in DNA: TGTGCCAGCAGACCCCTTGGGACAGGGAAAACTGAAGCTTTCTTT.

There are many counts of this clonotype. The genes are TRBV9 and TRBJ2-1, with D uncertain. The CDR3 sequence is 13 residues long. Trimming stripped 0 bases from V and 5 bases from J, with 6 bases between. Germline lookup yields CDR1 SGDLS and CDR2 YYNGEE. The CDR3 DNA reads TGTGCCAGCAGCGTAGTAGGAGACAATGAGCAGTTCTTC. This encodes CASSVVGDNEQFF. The variable domain in full, with the rest retrieved from reference TRBV9 and TRBJ2-1, is DSGVTQTPKHLITATGQRVTLRCSPRSGDLSVYWYQQSLDQGLQFLIQYYNGEERAKGNILERFSAQQFPDLHSELNLSSLELGDSALYFCASSVVGDNEQFFGPGTRLTVL.

Remarks on this clonotype: This may arise from a read error, as a much more abundant clone is one base away. This chain uses TRBV6-2 or TRBV6-3 with TRBJ2-1, with 10 bases that match TRBD2. This CDR3 is 16 amino acids long. The germline gives CDR1 MNHEY, CDR2 SVGEGT. CDR3 in DNA: TGTGCCAGCAGTTACCCATGGACTAGCGGCTACAGTGAGCAGTTCTTC. Translating gives CASSYPWTSGYSEQFF.

The sample holds many counts of this clonotype. V is TRBV7-6 and J is TRBJ2-5; D gene uncertain. CDR3 length: 11 amino acids. Per germline, CDR1 SGHVS and CDR2 FNYEAQ. Trimming stripped 5 bases from V and 5 bases from J, with 6 bases between. The CDR3 spells CASSPGETQYF. DNA for the CDR3: TGTGCCAGCAGCCCTGGTGAGACCCAGTACTTC. The variable domain in full, with the rest retrieved from reference TRBV7-6 and TRBJ2-5, is GAGVSQSPRYKVTKRGQDVALRCDPISGHVSLYWYRQALGQGPEFLTYFNYEAQQDKSGLPNDRFSAERPEGSISTLTIQRTEQRDSAMYRCASSPGETQYFGPGTRLLVL.

Only a few counts were recorded for this clonotype. This chain links TRBV27 with TRBJ1-5; 10 bases match TRBD1. V was clipped by 6 bases and J by 6 bases; unmatched bases: 5. The CDR3 has 14 amino acids. Per the germline V gene, CDR1 is MNHEY and CDR2 is SMNVEV (reference sequence). CDR3 nucleotides: TGTGCCAGCAGCTGGGACAGGGGTAGTCAGCCCCAGCATTTT. Translation: CASSWDRGSQPQHF.

The rearrangement uses TRBV7-6 and TRBJ2-1; the D is unclear. This CDR3 is built from 13 residues. Per germline, CDR1 SGHVS and CDR2 FNYEAQ. The ends were cut back, 5 bases at V and 4 bases at J, with 9 bases in the middle. CDR3 sequence (DNA): TGTGCCAGCAGCGCCGAAGATTACAATGAGCAGTTCTTC. This codes for CASSAEDYNEQFF.

This clonotype was counted many times. This chain connects TRBV9 to TRBJ2-1; 8 nucleotides agree with TRBD2. CDR1 is SGDLS, CDR2 YYNGEE, per germline. This CDR3 has 18 amino acids. Unmatched junction bases numbered 12, after V lost 3 bases and J lost 1 base. In DNA, the CDR3 is TGTGCCAGCAGCGGACTTAATAGCGGGGCGAGATCCTACAATGAGCAGTTCTTC. This codes for CASSGLNSGARSYNEQFF.

The V gene is TRBV10-3, the J gene TRBJ1-2; perhaps TRBD1 as D (6 bases). The CDR3 totals 13 residues. Germline CDR1 ENHRY, CDR2 SYGVKD. Trimming cost V 10 bases and J 2 bases, with 14 bases left between them. The CDR3 coding sequence is TGTGCCAACACTGGGCAGGGGAACTATGGCTACACCTTC. This codes for CANTGQGNYGYTF.

This chain joins TRBV15 and TRBJ2-1; TRBD2 agrees at 9 bases. After removal of 5 bases from V and 2 bases from J, the junction contained 4 bases not matched to a gene. The CDR3 contains 15 residues. The germline CDR1 and CDR2 sequences are LNHNV and YYDKDF (reference sequence). Written as DNA, the CDR3 is TGTGCCACCAGCCTTGCGGGGGGGACCTACAATGAGCAGTTCTTC. It yields the protein CATSLAGGTYNEQFF.

This clonotype was recorded once. The gene calls are TRBV11-1 and TRBJ1-6, with 10 nucleotides matching TRBD1. Germline V gene sequence: CDR1 SGHAT, CDR2 FQDESV (reference sequence). Germline trimming cut 5 bases from V and 7 bases from J; bases unmatched to any gene: 8. The length of the CDR3 is 16 residues. This CDR3 is CASSRLLGQGNSPLHF. The CDR3 DNA follows: TGTGCCAGCAGCAGACTCTTGGGACAGGGGAATTCACCCCTCCACTTT.